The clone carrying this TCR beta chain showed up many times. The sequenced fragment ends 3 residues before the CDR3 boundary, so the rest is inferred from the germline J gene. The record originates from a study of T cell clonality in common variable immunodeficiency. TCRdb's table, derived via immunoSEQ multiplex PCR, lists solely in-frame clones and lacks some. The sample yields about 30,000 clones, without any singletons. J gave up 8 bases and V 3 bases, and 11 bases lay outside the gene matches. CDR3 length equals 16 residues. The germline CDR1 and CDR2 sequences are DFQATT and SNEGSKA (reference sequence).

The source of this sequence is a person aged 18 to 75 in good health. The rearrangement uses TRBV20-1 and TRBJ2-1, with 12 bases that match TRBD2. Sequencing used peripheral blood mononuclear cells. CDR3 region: CSARVTSGGLRDEQFF. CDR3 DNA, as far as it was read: TGCAGTGCTAGGGTGACTAGCGGGGGACTAAGGGATGAG.